The rows below give T cell receptor beta chains drawn from one sample of a study of shared clonotypes between healthy human individuals. Repertoires were generated with immunoSEQ multiplex PCR, while TCRdb's copy carries only in-frame clones and drops some. The sample has hundreds of thousands of clones, around 78% seen once. Sequenced sample: PBMCs. The origin of the receptors is a woman aged 40 to 49 in good health. Some clones in this sample may be carry-over from other donors' samples. Each CDR3 is given with its conserved first and last residue. D genes are given only for firm matches. Expanded clones get a size class; other rows say once, few or many, or leave the size out.

>TRBD1|TRBJ1-1|TRBV30|.
CAWKRGGGGTEAFF
>TRBD2|TRBJ2-3|TRBV30|.
CAWGKRETTDTQYF
>.|TRBJ1-3|TRBV2|.
CARGASVGSGNTIYF
>.|TRBJ1-5|TRBV4-2|.
CASSLAEREDQPQHF
>.|TRBJ2-1|TRBV9|.
CASSVVTAGNEQFF
>TRBD2|TRBJ2-1|TRBV7-2|.
CASNPSGRRNNEQFF
>TRBD1|TRBJ2-7|TRBV29-1|once
CSAGQGISYEQYF
>TRBD1|TRBJ2-7|TRBV19|.
CASSQDRWGYEQYF
>TRBD2|TRBJ2-2|TRBV15|.
CATREGLAGTGELFF
>TRBD1|TRBJ2-7|TRBV10-3|.
CAISGATGLYEQYF
>.|TRBJ2-7|TRBV10-3|.
CAISGIGGPYEQYF
>TRBD2|TRBJ2-5|TRBV7-2|.
CASSPGGDERPQYF
>.|TRBJ1-5|TRBV7-2|.
CASSLSPGGSGSNQPQHF
>TRBD1|TRBJ1-2|TRBV6-4|.
CASSPSGTAYGYTF
>TRBD2|TRBJ2-1|TRBV29-1|.
CSVPMTSGISYNEQFF
>.|TRBJ1-4|TRBV18|.
CASSPLAGTQNEKLFF
>.|TRBJ1-1|TRBV19|.
CASSLQALAGMNTEAFF
>TRBD2|TRBJ2-1|TRBV14|.
CASSPLLLAGGNNEQFF
>.|TRBJ1-1|TRBV28|many
CASKTGNTEAFF
>.|TRBJ2-3|TRBV15|.
CATSIPLPDTQYF
>.|TRBJ2-3|TRBV4-1|.
CASSQVGLADTQYF
>TRBD1|TRBJ1-1|TRBV4-3|.
CASTPHRGNTEAFF
>TRBD2|TRBJ2-7|TRBV7-9|.
CASSLAGTSGWYEQYF
>.|TRBJ2-5|TRBV7-8|.
CASSLNRNQETQYF
>.|TRBJ2-3|TRBV6-4|once
CASSDLFSPVDTQYF
>.|TRBJ2-4|TRBV5-1|.
CASSPAVAKNIQYF
>.|TRBJ1-4|TRBV28|few
CASSFRGRAEKLFF
>.|TRBJ1-1|TRBV18|few
CASSPGREFEAFF
>TRBD2|TRBJ2-7|TRBV2|.
CASRLSREAPYEQYF
>.|TRBJ2-7|TRBV19|.
CASSGGDEQYF
>.|TRBJ2-3|TRBV7-6|.
CASSLESPDTQYF
>.|TRBJ1-2|TRBV9|.
CASSVGGPNYGYTF
>.|TRBJ2-1|TRBV6-6|.
CASSYPRMGGDEQFF
>.|TRBJ2-7|TRBV5-1|.
CASSLVASQRGEFYEQYF
>.|TRBJ2-1|TRBV7-9|.
CASSLEYSYNEQFF
>TRBD2|TRBJ2-1|TRBV7-3|.
CASSKLAGDEQFF
>.|TRBJ2-7|TRBV21-1|.
CASGLLGEQYF